The 16 T cell receptor beta chains below all came from one sample that was sequenced in a study of blood T cell repertoires in COVID-19. Clones were sequenced by immunoSEQ multiplex PCR, and TCRdb holds only the in-frame ones, with some missing. The sample consists of some 98,000 clones, roughly 84% of them appearing once. Material for sequencing was peripheral blood. The receptors were gathered from a man aged 60 to 69 with acute or convalescent COVID-19.

V is TRBV27 and J is TRBJ1-6, with D possibly TRBD1 on 5 matching bases. This CDR3 has 15 amino acids. CDR1 is MNHEY and CDR2 is SMNVEV in the germline V gene (reference sequence). The ends were cut back, 0 bases at V and 7 bases at J, with 10 bases in the middle. DNA for the CDR3: TGTGCCAGCAGTTTATCGTTCGGGGGGAATTCACCCCTCCACTTT. As protein: CASSLSFGGNSPLHF.

This chain uses TRBV5-8 with TRBJ2-3; TRBD2 matches 10 bases. The CDR3 sequence is 15 residues long. Germline values: CDR1 SGHTS, CDR2 YDEGEE. Trimming cost V 1 base and J 9 bases; bases outside gene matches: 8. The CDR3 bases are TGTGCCAGCAGCTTGCCTAGCGGGGGACCCAGAACGCAGTATTTT. Its translation: CASSLPSGGPRTQYF. Looking up the rest from reference TRBV5-8 and TRBJ2-3 gives the full variable domain: EAGVTQSPTHLIKTRGQQATLRCSPISGHTSVYWYQQALGLGLQFLLWYDEGEERNRGNFPPRFSGRQFPNYSSELNVNALELEDSALYLCASSLPSGGPRTQYFGPGTRLTVL.

The sample holds a few counts of this clone. The chain links TRBV3-1 (or the pseudogene TRBV3-2) to TRBJ2-3; D remains unclear. CDR3 length: 12 amino acids. The ends were cut back, 1 base at V and 8 bases at J, with 7 bases in the middle. Germline values: CDR1 LGHDT, CDR2 YNNKEL (reference sequence). The CDR3 region is CASSQARGTQYF. In DNA, the CDR3 is TGTGCCAGCAGCCAAGCGAGAGGTACGCAGTATTTT.

The chain couples TRBV19 to TRBJ1-1; 7 bases match TRBD1. The CDR3 has 13 residues. From germline, CDR1 is LNHDA and CDR2 SQIVND (reference sequence). The ends lost 9 bases at V and 7 bases at J; junction bases unmatched: 11. The CDR3 DNA follows: TGTGCCAGCAGAACAACCGGGACAGATGAAGCTTTCTTT. Translation gives CASRTTGTDEAFF.

The chain employs TRBV28 and TRBJ2-1; the match to TRBD1 covers 9 bases. The CDR3 loop spans 17 amino acids. CDR1 and CDR2 from the germline V gene are MDHEN and SYDVKM. After removal of 5 bases from V and 8 bases from J, the junction contained 16 bases not matched to a gene. This CDR3 reads CASSPSGQGRYSDEQFF. The CDR3 DNA is TGTGCCAGCAGTCCCTCGGGACAGGGACGTTACAGTGATGAGCAGTTCTTC. The full variable domain, with the rest looked up from reference TRBV28 and TRBJ2-1, is DVKVTQSSRYLVKRTGEKVFLECVQDMDHENMFWYRQDPGLGLRLIYFSYDVKMKEKGDIPEGYSVSREKKERFSLILESASTNQTSMYLCASSPSGQGRYSDEQFFGPGTRLTVL.

This clone was counted between two and nine times. J is TRBJ2-7 and V is TRBV18; no clear D gene. CDR3 length equals 14 residues. V shed 2 bases and J shed 0 bases, with 8 bases lying between them. The V gene's germline CDR1 is KGHSH and CDR2 LQKENI. CDR3 bases: TGTGCCAGCTCACCAACTCTTGACTCCTACGAGCAGTACTTC. It codes for CASSPTLDSYEQYF. Using reference TRBV18 and TRBJ2-7 for the parts outside the CDR3, the full variable domain is NAGVMQNPRHLVRRRGQEARLRCSPMKGHSHVYWYRQLPEEGLKFMVYLQKENIIDESGMPKERFSAEFPKEGPSILRIQQVVRGDSAAYFCASSPTLDSYEQYFGPGTRLTVT.

The rearrangement links TRBV18 to TRBJ2-1; possibly TRBD2 for D (5 bases). Per germline, CDR1 KGHSH and CDR2 LQKENI. The CDR3 is made up of 15 amino acids. V lost 2 bases and J 3 bases, leaving 11 bases between the germline ends. CDR3 bases: TGTGCCAGCTCACCATGGCGGGCTAGCTACAATGAGCAGTTCTTC. This encodes CASSPWRASYNEQFF. Filled out from reference TRBV18 and TRBJ2-1, the complete variable domain reads NAGVMQNPRHLVRRRGQEARLRCSPMKGHSHVYWYRQLPEEGLKFMVYLQKENIIDESGMPKERFSAEFPKEGPSILRIQQVVRGDSAAYFCASSPWRASYNEQFFGPGTRLTVL.

This chain connects TRBV3-1 (or the pseudogene TRBV3-2) to TRBJ2-1; the D gene is possibly TRBD2 (6 bases). CDR3 length: 17 amino acids. Between the trimmed V and J ends, which lost 0 bases and 8 bases, there was a span of 20 bases. CDR1 and CDR2 (germline): LGHDT, YNNKEL (reference sequence). The chain's CDR3 is CASSQDLGGGGGHEQFF. CDR3 DNA: TGTGCCAGCAGCCAAGATCTAGGAGGAGGTGGAGGGCATGAGCAGTTCTTC.

The genes are TRBV18 and TRBJ2-3; 8 positions match TRBD2. The ends lost 6 bases at V and 0 bases at J; junction bases unmatched: 8. The CDR3 totals 16 residues. CDR1 and CDR2 (germline): KGHSH, LQKENI. CDR3 sequence reads: CASSPRPGGSTDTQYF. CDR3 DNA sequence: TGTGCCAGCTCGCCCCGTCCGGGGGGGAGCACAGATACGCAGTATTTT.

The chain recombines TRBV19 with TRBJ1-2; 10 nucleotides match TRBD1. Germline V gene lookup returns CDR1 LNHDA and CDR2 SQIVND (reference sequence). Unmatched junction bases numbered 2, after V lost 5 bases and J lost 5 bases. The CDR3 runs to 13 residues. The CDR3 bases are TGTGCCAGTAGTCCGGGACAGGGGTATGGCTACACCTTC. As protein: CASSPGQGYGYTF.

V and J are TRBV6-1 and TRBJ2-1; maybe TRBD2 (6 bases). The germline V and J ends were trimmed by 8 bases and 1 base, with 9 bases remaining between them. This CDR3 region has 13 residues. Germline values: CDR1 MNHNS, CDR2 SASEGT. The CDR3 bases are TGTGCCAGCTCCCGGGGGTCCTACAATGAGCAGTTCTTC. Translated: CASSRGSYNEQFF.

The V and J genes are TRBV10-3 and TRBJ2-3, with 10 bases identical to TRBD1. J gave up 0 bases and V 6 bases, and 6 bases lay outside the gene matches. CDR1 and CDR2 (germline): ENHRY, SYGVKD. The CDR3 covers 16 residues. The CDR3, as DNA: TGTGCCATCAGAGCCGGGACAGGGGCCAGCACAGATACGCAGTATTTT. It is translated as CAIRAGTGASTDTQYF.

The rearrangement uses TRBV10-1 and TRBJ1-3; 9 bases fit TRBD1. V was pared by 5 bases and J by 1 base, with 6 bases of the junction left unmatched. Germline assignment: CDR1 WNHNN and CDR2 SYGVQD (reference sequence). The CDR3 covers 16 residues. The CDR3 DNA sequence: TGCGCCAGCAGTTCCGGGACAGGGTTGTCTGGAAACACCATATATTTT. Translation: CASSSGTGLSGNTIYF.

The chain links TRBV29-1 to TRBJ2-2, with 9 bases that match TRBD2. Germline V gives CDR1 SQVTM, CDR2 ANQGSEA. The V segment lost 3 bases and the J segment 0 bases; nucleotides outside the gene matches: 5. This CDR3 contains 16 residues. The CDR3 protein is CSVESAGGANTGELFF. The DNA of the CDR3 is TGCAGCGTTGAGTCAGCGGGGGGCGCGAACACCGGGGAGCTGTTTTTT.

The rearrangement links TRBV7-3 to TRBJ1-1; D is unresolved. The V end was cut by 5 bases, the J end by 1 base, with 8 bases between. CDR1 is SGHTA, CDR2 FQGTGA, per germline. This CDR3 spans 13 amino acids. The CDR3 bases are TGTGCCAGCAGCAAACAGACGAACACTGAAGCTTTCTTT. Translation: CASSKQTNTEAFF.

This chain joins TRBV2 and TRBJ1-5, with TRBD1 as a possible D gene (5 bases). CDR3 length: 14 residues. Germline assignment: CDR1 SNHLY and CDR2 FYNNEI. Trimming removed 7 bases at V and 4 bases at J, with 14 bases between. CDR3 loop: CASNRQGGNQPQHF. Written as DNA, the CDR3 is TGTGCCAGCAATCGGCAGGGAGGAAATCAGCCCCAGCATTTT.